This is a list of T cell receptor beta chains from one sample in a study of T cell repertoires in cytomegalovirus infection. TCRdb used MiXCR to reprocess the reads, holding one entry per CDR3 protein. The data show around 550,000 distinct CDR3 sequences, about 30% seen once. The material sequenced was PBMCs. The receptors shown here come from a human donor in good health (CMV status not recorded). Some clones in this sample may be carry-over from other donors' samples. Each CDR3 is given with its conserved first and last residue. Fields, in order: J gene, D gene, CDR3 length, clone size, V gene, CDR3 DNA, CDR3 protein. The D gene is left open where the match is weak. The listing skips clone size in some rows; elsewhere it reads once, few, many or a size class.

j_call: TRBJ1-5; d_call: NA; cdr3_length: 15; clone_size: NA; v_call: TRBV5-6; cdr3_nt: TGTGCCAGCAGCTTGTTTCGAACAGGAACACAGCCCCAGCATTTT; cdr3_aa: CASSLFRTGTQPQHF
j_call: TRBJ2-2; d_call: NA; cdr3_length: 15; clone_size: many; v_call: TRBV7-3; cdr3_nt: TGTGCCAGCCGCGAAGGGGGATTACCCACCGGGGAGCTGTTTTTT; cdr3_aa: CASREGGLPTGELFF
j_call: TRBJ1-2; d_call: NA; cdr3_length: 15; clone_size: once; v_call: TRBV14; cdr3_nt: TGTGCCAGCAGCCAAGATGTCCGGACGGGATATGGCTACACCTTC; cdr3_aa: CASSQDVRTGYGYTF
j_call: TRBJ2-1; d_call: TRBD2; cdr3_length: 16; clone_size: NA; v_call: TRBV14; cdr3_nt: TGTGCCAGCAGCAAAGCTCCGGGAGGGCCAAACAATGAGCAGTTCTTC; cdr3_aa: CASSKAPGGPNNEQFF
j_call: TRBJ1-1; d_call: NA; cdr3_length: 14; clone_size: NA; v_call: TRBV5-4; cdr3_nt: TGTGCCAGCAGCTTGGACCTGATGAACACTGAAGCTCTCTTT; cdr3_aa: CASSLDLMNTEALF
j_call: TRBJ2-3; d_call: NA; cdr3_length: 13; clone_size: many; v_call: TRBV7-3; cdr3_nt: TGTGCCAGCAGCCGGTTAGTAGCAGATACGCAGTATTTT; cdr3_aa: CASSRLVADTQYF
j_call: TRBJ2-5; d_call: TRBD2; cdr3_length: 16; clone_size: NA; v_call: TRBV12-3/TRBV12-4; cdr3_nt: TGTGCCAGCACTCACCGGGTAGCGGGAGAACGGGAGACCCAGCACTTC; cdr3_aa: CASTHRVAGERETQHF
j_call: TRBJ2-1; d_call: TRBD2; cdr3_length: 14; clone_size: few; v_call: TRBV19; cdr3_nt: TGTGCCAGTAGTATTCTAGCGGTCTACAATGAGCAGTTCTTC; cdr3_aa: CASSILAVYNEQFF
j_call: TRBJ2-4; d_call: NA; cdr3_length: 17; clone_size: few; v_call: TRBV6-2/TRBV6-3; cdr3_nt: TGTGCCAGCAGTTACTCGAGGACCAAGGGCGCCAAAAACATTCAGTACTTC; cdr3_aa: CASSYSRTKGAKNIQYF
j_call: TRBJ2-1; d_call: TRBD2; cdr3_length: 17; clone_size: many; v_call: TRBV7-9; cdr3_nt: TGTGCCAGCAGCTCCATCGCTGGGGGGGTTGGGTACAATGAGCAGTTCTTC; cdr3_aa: CASSSIAGGVGYNEQFF
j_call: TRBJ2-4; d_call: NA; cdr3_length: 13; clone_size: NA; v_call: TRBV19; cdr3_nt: TGTGCCAGTAGTCATGAGGACGGCAACATTCAGTACTTC; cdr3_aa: CASSHEDGNIQYF
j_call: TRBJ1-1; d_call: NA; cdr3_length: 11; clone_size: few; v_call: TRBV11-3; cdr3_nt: TGTGCCAGTCGGAGGGACACTGAAGCTTTCTTT; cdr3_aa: CASRRDTEAFF